The 15 T cell receptor beta chains presented below share a single source sample, sequenced in a study of control samples from healthy donors and cancer patients. Repertoires were generated with immunoSEQ multiplex PCR, while TCRdb's copy carries only in-frame clones and drops some. The sample yields over 100,000 clones, about 87% seen once. The material sequenced was blood. Receptor source: a man aged 35 to 55 in good health.

This clone is classed as medium-sized. The V call is TRBV7-9, the J call TRBJ2-1; 8 bases map to TRBD2. V shed 5 bases, J shed 10 bases, and the junction held 13 bases outside the gene matches. CDR3 size: 15 residues. Germline V lookup: CDR1 SEHNR, CDR2 FQNEAQ (reference sequence). CDR3 loop: CASSLLGGLDREQFF. CDR3 sequence (DNA): TGTGCCAGCAGCCTCCTTGGGGGACTAGATCGCGAGCAGTTCTTC. Drawing the rest from reference TRBV7-9 and TRBJ2-1, the complete variable domain is DTGVSQNPRHKITKRGQNVTFRCDPISEHNRLYWYRQTLGQGPEFLTYFQNEAQLEKSRLLSDRFSAERPKGSFSTLEIQRTEQGDSAMYLCASSLLGGLDREQFFGPGTRLTVL.

The V and J genes are TRBV24-1 and TRBJ2-3, with 8 positions matching TRBD1. The CDR3 is 17 residues long. Germline-derived CDR1 and CDR2 are KGHDR and SFDVKD. Losses at the gene ends were 3 bases for V and 2 bases for J; bases not matched to a gene: 9. CDR3 protein: CATSDNVGTGLTDTQYF. The CDR3 region has the DNA TGTGCCACCAGTGATAACGTCGGGACAGGCCTCACAGATACGCAGTATTTT.

This clone has a handful of counts. Germline and junction disagree at one end, which may indicate a read error. The rearrangement joins TRBV2 to TRBJ2-7, with 10 bases matching TRBD1. Germline values: CDR1 SNHLY, CDR2 FYNNEI. CDR3 size: 13 residues. CDR3 bases: TGTGCCAGCAGCACTTCCGGGACAGGGGATTGGGACTTC. Encoded protein: CASSTSGTGDWDF.

J is TRBJ2-6 and V is TRBV5-5; 8 positions agree with TRBD2. The CDR3 runs 16 residues. The junction had 1 base not matched to a gene; V was cut back by 2 bases and J by 0 bases. CDR1 SGHKS and CDR2 YYEKEE come from the germline V gene (reference sequence). Here the CDR3 DNA reads TGTGCCAGCAGCTTTAGCGGGACCTCTGGGGCCAACGTCCTGACTTTC. Its protein product is CASSFSGTSGANVLTF.

The chain's CDR3 is CASSNRGRSPLHF. In DNA form, the CDR3 reads TGTGCCAGCAGCAACAGGGGGCGTTCACCCCTCCACTTT. J is TRBJ1-6 and V is TRBV5-8; 9 bases agree with TRBD1. Germline lookup yields CDR1 SGHTS and CDR2 YDEGEE. This CDR3 is 13 amino acids long. Trimming took 4 bases from V and 9 from J; bases not matched to a gene: 2. Drawing the rest from reference TRBV5-8 and TRBJ1-6, the complete variable domain is EAGVTQSPTHLIKTRGQQATLRCSPISGHTSVYWYQQALGLGLQFLLWYDEGEERNRGNFPPRFSGRQFPNYSSELNVNALELEDSALYLCASSNRGRSPLHFGNGTRLTVT.

The J gene is TRBJ1-5, the V gene TRBV7-2; TRBD1 is a possible D gene (6 bases). Trimming shortened V by 5 bases and J by 6 bases, and 14 bases separated the two germline ends. Per the germline V gene, CDR1 is SGHTA and CDR2 is FQGNSA. The CDR3 covers 14 residues. The CDR3, as DNA: TGTGCCAGCAGCGCGGTACAGGGAGGTCAGCCCCAGCATTTT. This gives the protein CASSAVQGGQPQHF.

This clone has a single count. The chain recombines TRBV18 with TRBJ2-7, with a tentative D call TRBD2 (6 bases). This CDR3 contains 15 residues. Trimming stripped 4 bases from V and 0 bases from J, with 13 bases between. From germline, CDR1 is KGHSH and CDR2 LQKENI. The CDR3 DNA reads as TGTGCCAGCTCACTGCTTGGGGGGAGCTCCTACGAGCAGTACTTC. It codes for CASSLLGGSSYEQYF.

This clone has a single count. V and J are TRBV2 and TRBJ2-1; 11 nucleotides agree with TRBD2. Trimming at V came to 6 bases and at J to 9 bases, leaving 13 bases not matched to a gene. CDR1 is SNHLY and CDR2 is FYNNEI in the germline V gene. This CDR3 spans 16 amino acids. The CDR3 is CASSESRSGGAGEQFF. The CDR3 DNA reads as TGTGCCAGCAGCGAATCCCGTAGCGGGGGGGCCGGTGAGCAGTTCTTC. The variable domain in full, with the rest retrieved from reference TRBV2 and TRBJ2-1, is EPEVTQTPSHQVTQMGQEVILRCVPISNHLYFYWYRQILGQKVEFLVSFYNNEISEKSEIFDDQFSVERPDGSNFTLKIRSTKLEDSAMYFCASSESRSGGAGEQFFGPGTRLTVL.

The rearrangement links TRBV30 to TRBJ2-7; 8 bases are a match to TRBD2. Trimming at V came to 4 bases and at J to 4 bases, leaving 6 bases not matched to a gene. There are 13 residues in the CDR3. Germline V gives CDR1 GTSNPN, CDR2 SVGIG (reference sequence). CDR3 bases: TGTGCCTGGAAAGCTGCGGGGGGTTACGAGCAGTACTTC. Translating gives CAWKAAGGYEQYF.

The V gene is TRBV19, the J gene TRBJ1-4; D ambiguous. Trimming took off 4 bases at V and 0 bases at J, with 6 bases between the two ends. Germline CDR1 is LNHDA and CDR2 is SQIVND (reference sequence). CDR3 length equals 14 residues. The DNA of the CDR3 is TGTGCCAGTAGTACAGGCCCAACTAATGAAAAACTGTTTTTT. The encoded protein is CASSTGPTNEKLFF.

This chain connects TRBV3-1 (or the pseudogene TRBV3-2) to TRBJ1-2; 8 bases fit TRBD1. This CDR3 has 17 residues. V shed 6 bases, J shed 5 bases, and the junction held 17 bases outside the gene matches. CDR1 is LGHDT, CDR2 YNNKEL, per germline (reference sequence). The CDR3: CASSTSDARGRRYGYTF. The CDR3 region has the DNA TGTGCCAGCAGTACATCCGACGCCAGGGGGCGTCGATATGGCTACACCTTC.

The chain recombines TRBV24-1 with TRBJ1-5; D not resolved. The V end was cut by 8 bases, the J end by 0 bases, with 7 bases between. The CDR3 is made up of 13 amino acids. Germline V CDR1 and CDR2: KGHDR, SFDVKD. The CDR3 DNA reads TGTGCCACCATGCAGGCTAGCAATCAGCCCCAGCATTTT. Encoded protein: CATMQASNQPQHF.

The chain uses TRBV6-6 and TRBJ1-2; 8 bases fit TRBD1. V was pared by 6 bases and J by 4 bases, with 4 bases of the junction left unmatched. CDR1 and CDR2 (germline): MNHNY, SVGAGI (reference sequence). CDR3 length: 13 residues. The CDR3 bases are TGTGCCAGCAGAGATGGGACAGGCTATGGCTACACCTTC. Amino acids: CASRDGTGYGYTF.

The rearrangement links TRBV2 to TRBJ1-5; possible D gene TRBD1, 6 bases. The CDR3 length is 14 residues. Germline CDR1 reads SNHLY; CDR2 reads FYNNEI. Between the trimmed V and J ends, which lost 6 bases and 7 bases, there was a span of 16 bases. This chain's CDR3 is CASSMDRPTQPQHF. The CDR3 DNA sequence: TGTGCCAGCAGCATGGACAGACCGACCCAGCCCCAGCATTTT.

The chain couples TRBV4-2 to TRBJ1-1; 8 nucleotides align to TRBD1. The CDR3 spans 16 residues. The trim removed 4 bases at V and 0 bases at J, leaving 7 bases unmatched. Germline lookup yields CDR1 LGHNA and CDR2 YNFKEQ. CDR3 DNA sequence: TGTGCCAGCAGCCGCAAGGGACAGGTGATGAACACTGAAGCTTTCTTT. Translating gives CASSRKGQVMNTEAFF.